The 2 T cell receptor beta chains in this list originate from one sample, sequenced in a study of shared clonotypes between healthy human individuals. Data came from immunoSEQ multiplex PCR; TCRdb stores just in-frame clones and leaves some out. Of 170,000 or so clones in the sample, 66% were seen once. The sample comprised memory CD4+ T cells sorted from blood. Subset noted: CD45RA-negative fraction. The receptors stem from a man between 25 and 39 years old in good health.

The chain links TRBV6-6 to TRBJ2-1; TRBD1 matches at 7 bases. CDR1 and CDR2 (germline): MNHNY, SVGAGI (reference sequence). The CDR3 covers 15 residues. With 5 bases clipped from V and 0 bases from J, the junction kept 4 bases outside the gene matches. The CDR3 DNA reads as TGTGCCAGCAGTAAACAGGGGAGCTCCTACAATGAGCAGTTCTTC. Translation: CASSKQGSSYNEQFF.

In its sample, this clone was seen a few times. The chain is built from TRBV5-4 and TRBJ2-3; 7 bases are a match to TRBD1. Per germline, CDR1 SGHNT and CDR2 YYREEE (reference sequence). V was pared by 3 bases and J by 4 bases, with 8 bases of the junction left unmatched. This CDR3 has 15 amino acids. CDR3 DNA: TGTGCCAGCAGCTCGACAGGGAAAATGGCAGATACGCAGTATTTT. Amino acids: CASSSTGKMADTQYF. Variable domain in full (rest from reference TRBV5-4 and TRBJ2-3): ETGVTQSPTHLIKTRGQQVTLRCSSQSGHNTVSWYQQALGQGPQFIFQYYREEENGRGNFPPRFSGLQFPNYSSELNVNALELDDSALYLCASSSTGKMADTQYFGPGTRLTVL.